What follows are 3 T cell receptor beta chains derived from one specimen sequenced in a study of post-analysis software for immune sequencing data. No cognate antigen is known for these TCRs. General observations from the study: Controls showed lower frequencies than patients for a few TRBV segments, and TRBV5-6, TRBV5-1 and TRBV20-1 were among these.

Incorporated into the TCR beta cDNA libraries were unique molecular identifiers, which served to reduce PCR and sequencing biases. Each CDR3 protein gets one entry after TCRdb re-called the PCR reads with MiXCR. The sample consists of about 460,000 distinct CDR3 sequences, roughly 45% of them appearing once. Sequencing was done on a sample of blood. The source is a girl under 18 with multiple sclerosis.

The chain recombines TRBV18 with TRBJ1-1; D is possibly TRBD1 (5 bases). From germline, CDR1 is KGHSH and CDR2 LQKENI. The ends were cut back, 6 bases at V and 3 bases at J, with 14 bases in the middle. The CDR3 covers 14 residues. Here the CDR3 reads CASSLSDRHTEAFF. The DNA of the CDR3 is TGTGCCAGCTCCCTATCAGACAGACACACTGAAGCTTTCTTT.

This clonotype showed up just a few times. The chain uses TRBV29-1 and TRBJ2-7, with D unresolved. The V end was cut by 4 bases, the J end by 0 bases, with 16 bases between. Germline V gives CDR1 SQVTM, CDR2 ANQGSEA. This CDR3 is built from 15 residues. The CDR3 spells CSVGVAGVISYEQYF. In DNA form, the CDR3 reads TGCAGCGTTGGCGTCGCAGGCGTCATCTCCTACGAGCAGTACTTC.

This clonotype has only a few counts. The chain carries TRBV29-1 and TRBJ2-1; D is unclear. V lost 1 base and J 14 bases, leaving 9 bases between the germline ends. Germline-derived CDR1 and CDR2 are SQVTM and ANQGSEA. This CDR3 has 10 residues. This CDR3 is CSVEAGSKFF. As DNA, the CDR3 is TGCAGCGTTGAAGCCGGGTCGAAGTTCTTC.